The clone carrying this T cell receptor beta chain has only a few counts. Its target is not known. This sample was taken from a study of cytomegalovirus exposure and HLA in healthy donors. Overall study findings and caveats: Roughly uniform depth of sequencing across donors was assumed in presence/absence analyses. V- and J-gene trimming of TCR beta was linked (in a later analysis) to a missense DCLRE1C variant.

The germline V gene has CDR1 SGHTS and CDR2 YDEGEE. The ends were cut back, 0 bases at V and 2 bases at J, with 9 bases in the middle. The CDR3 loop spans 16 amino acids. The PCR made use of 60 Vbeta and 13 Jbeta primers. The assay was immunoSEQ multiplex PCR, and TCRdb's table has in-frame clones only and misses some. The profile covers about 200,000 clones, with about 80% appearing a single time and roughly 3% taken by the ten largest. V is TRBV5-8 and J is TRBJ1-6; D not resolved. The TCR originated in a woman in her twenties or thirties in good health and CMV-seronegative. Sequenced input: PBMCs. CDR3 in DNA: TGTGCCAGCAGCTTGGGCAGGCCTCCCTATAATTCACCCCTCCACTTT. Protein: CASSLGRPPYNSPLHF.